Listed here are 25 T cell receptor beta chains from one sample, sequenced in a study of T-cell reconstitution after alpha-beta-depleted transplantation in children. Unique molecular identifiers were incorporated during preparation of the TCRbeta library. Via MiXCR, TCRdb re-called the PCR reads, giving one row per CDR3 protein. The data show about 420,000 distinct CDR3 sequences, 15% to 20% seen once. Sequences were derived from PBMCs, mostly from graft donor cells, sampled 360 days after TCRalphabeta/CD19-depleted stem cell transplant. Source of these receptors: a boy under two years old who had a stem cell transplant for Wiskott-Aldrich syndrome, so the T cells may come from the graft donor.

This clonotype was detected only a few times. The CDR3 protein is CASSLMGQPVSGANVLTF. CDR3 nucleotide sequence: TGCGCCAGCAGCTTGATGGGACAGCCAGTCTCTGGGGCCAACGTCCTGACTTTC. This chain joins TRBV5-1 and TRBJ2-6; 7 bases line up with TRBD1. Per the germline V gene, CDR1 is SGHRS and CDR2 is YFSETQ. V shed 1 base, J shed 0 bases, and the junction held 7 bases outside the gene matches. The CDR3 loop spans 18 amino acids.

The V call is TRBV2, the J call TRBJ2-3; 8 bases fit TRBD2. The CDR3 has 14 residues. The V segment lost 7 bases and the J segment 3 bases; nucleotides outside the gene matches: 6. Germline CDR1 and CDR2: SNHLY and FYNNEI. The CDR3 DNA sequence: TGTGCCAGCATGCGTACTAGCGGTACAGATACGCAGTATTTT. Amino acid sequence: CASMRTSGTDTQYF.

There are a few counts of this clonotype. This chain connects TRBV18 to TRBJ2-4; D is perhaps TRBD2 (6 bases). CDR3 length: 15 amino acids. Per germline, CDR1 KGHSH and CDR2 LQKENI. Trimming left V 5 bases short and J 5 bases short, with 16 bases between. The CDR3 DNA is TGTGCCAGCTCAAATAAAAGGGGAGGTCAAAACATTCAGTACTTC. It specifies CASSNKRGGQNIQYF.

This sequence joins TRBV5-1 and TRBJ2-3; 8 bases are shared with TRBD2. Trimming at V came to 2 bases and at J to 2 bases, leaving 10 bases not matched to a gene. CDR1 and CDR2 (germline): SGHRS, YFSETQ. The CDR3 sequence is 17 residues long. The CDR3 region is CASSLGVGLGNTDTQYF. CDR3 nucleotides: TGCGCCAGCAGCTTAGGGGTGGGACTAGGGAACACAGATACGCAGTATTTT.

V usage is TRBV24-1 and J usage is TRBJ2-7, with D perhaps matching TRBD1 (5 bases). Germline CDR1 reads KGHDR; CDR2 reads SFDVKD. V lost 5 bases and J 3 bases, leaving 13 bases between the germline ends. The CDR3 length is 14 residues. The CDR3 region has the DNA TGTGCCACCAGTGCTTGGGCAGGGATCTACGAGCAGTACTTC. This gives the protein CATSAWAGIYEQYF.

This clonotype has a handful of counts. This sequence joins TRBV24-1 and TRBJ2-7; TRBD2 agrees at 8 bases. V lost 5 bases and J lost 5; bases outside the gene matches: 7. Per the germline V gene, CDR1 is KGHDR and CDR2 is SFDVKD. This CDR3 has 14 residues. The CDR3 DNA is TGTGCCACCAGTGGAGCGGGAGCTCTCAACGAGCAGTACTTC. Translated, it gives CATSGAGALNEQYF.

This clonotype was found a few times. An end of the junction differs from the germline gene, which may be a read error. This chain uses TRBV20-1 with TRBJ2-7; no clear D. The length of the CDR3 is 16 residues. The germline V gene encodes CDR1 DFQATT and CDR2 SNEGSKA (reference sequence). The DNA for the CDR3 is TGCAGTCCTAGTTCGGTTCACAGTCTCAGCTCCTACGAGCAGTACTTC. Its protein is CSPSSVHSLSSYEQYF.

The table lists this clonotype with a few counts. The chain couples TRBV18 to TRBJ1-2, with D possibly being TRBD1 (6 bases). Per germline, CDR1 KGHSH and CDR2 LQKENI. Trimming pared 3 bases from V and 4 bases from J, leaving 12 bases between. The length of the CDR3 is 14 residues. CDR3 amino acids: CASSPGTSGYGYTF. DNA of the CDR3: TGTGCCAGCTCACCCGGGACATCGGGCTATGGCTACACCTTC.

The CDR3 nucleotides are TGCGCCAGCAGCCAGAAGATGAGCTCCTACAATGAGCAGTTCTTC. This encodes CASSQKMSSYNEQFF. This sequence joins TRBV4-3 and TRBJ2-1; D ambiguous. Germline V gene lookup returns CDR1 LGHNA and CDR2 YSLEER. CDR3 length: 15 residues. Deletions cut 3 bases from V and 0 bases from J, with 9 bases between.

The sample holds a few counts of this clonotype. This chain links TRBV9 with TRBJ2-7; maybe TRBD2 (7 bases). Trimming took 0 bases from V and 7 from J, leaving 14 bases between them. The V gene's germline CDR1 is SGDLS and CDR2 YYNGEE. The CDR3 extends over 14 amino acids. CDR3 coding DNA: TGTGCCAGCAGCGTAGGGGGGGCTAGCGGTGAGCAGTACTTC. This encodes CASSVGGASGEQYF.

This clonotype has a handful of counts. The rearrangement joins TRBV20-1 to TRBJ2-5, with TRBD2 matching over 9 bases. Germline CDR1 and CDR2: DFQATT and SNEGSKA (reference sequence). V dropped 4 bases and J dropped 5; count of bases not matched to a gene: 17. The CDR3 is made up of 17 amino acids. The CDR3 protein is CSATRRGGRGGYETQYF. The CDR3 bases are TGCAGTGCTACGAGGCGGGGGGGCCGGGGAGGGTATGAGACCCAGTACTTC.

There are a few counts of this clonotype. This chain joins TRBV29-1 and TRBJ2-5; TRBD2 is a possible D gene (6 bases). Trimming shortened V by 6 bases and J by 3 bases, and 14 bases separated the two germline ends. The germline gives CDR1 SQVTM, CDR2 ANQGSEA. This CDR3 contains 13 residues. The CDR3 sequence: CSVDRDLKETQYF. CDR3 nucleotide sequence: TGCAGCGTAGACCGGGACTTAAAAGAGACCCAGTACTTC.

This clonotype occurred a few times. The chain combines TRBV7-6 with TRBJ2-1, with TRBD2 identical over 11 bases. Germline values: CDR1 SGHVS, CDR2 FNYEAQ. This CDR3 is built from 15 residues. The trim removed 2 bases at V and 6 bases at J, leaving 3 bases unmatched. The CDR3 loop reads CASSLKGLAVNEQFF. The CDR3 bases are TGTGCCAGCAGCTTAAAGGGACTAGCGGTCAATGAGCAGTTCTTC.

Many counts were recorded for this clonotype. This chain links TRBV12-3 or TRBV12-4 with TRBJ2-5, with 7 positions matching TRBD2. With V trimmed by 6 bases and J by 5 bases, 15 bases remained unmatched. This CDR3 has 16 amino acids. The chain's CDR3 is CASSPRRTRVDETQYF. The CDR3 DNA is TGTGCCAGCAGCCCCCGCCGGACTAGAGTGGATGAGACCCAGTACTTC.

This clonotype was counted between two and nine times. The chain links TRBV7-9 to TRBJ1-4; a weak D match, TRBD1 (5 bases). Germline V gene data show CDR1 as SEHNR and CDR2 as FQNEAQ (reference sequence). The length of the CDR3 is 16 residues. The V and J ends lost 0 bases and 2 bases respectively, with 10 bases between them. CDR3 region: CASSLALGGTNEKLFF. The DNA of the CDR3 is TGTGCCAGCAGCTTAGCGCTCGGGGGTACTAATGAAAAACTGTTTTTT.

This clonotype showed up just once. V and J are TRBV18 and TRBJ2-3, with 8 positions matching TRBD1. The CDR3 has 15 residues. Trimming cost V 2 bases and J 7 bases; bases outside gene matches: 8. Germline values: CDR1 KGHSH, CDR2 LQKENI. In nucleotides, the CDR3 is TGTGCCAGCTCACCAAGGGCAGGGGGCAAGAATACGCAGTATTTT. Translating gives CASSPRAGGKNTQYF. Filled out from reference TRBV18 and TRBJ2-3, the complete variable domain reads NAGVMQNPRHLVRRRGQEARLRCSPMKGHSHVYWYRQLPEEGLKFMVYLQKENIIDESGMPKERFSAEFPKEGPSILRIQQVVRGDSAAYFCASSPRAGGKNTQYFGPGTRLTVL.

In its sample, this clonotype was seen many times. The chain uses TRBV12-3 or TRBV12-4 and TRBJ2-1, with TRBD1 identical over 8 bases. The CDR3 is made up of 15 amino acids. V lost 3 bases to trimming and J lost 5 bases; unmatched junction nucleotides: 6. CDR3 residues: CASSFSWTGNNEQFF. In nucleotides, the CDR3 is TGTGCCAGCAGTTTCTCTTGGACAGGGAACAATGAGCAGTTCTTC.

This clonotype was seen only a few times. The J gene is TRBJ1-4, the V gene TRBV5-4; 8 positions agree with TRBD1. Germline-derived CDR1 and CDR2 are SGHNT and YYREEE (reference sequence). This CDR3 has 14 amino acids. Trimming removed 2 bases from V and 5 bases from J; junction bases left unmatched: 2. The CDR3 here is CASSFDRGNEKLFF. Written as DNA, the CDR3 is TGTGCCAGCAGCTTCGACAGGGGAAATGAAAAACTGTTTTTT. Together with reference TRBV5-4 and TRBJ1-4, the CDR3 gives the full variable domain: ETGVTQSPTHLIKTRGQQVTLRCSSQSGHNTVSWYQQALGQGPQFIFQYYREEENGRGNFPPRFSGLQFPNYSSELNVNALELDDSALYLCASSFDRGNEKLFFGSGTQLSVL.

The DNA of the CDR3 is TGTGCCAGCAGCCAAGATCCCAGGGGGCGGTACGAGCAGTACTTC. This codes for CASSQDPRGRYEQYF. The chain links TRBV3-1 to TRBJ2-7; the match to TRBD1 covers 8 bases. CDR1 is LGHDT, CDR2 YNNKEL, per germline (reference sequence). The CDR3 length is 15 residues. The J segment lost 4 bases and the V segment lost 0 bases, leaving 5 bases of the junction unmatched.

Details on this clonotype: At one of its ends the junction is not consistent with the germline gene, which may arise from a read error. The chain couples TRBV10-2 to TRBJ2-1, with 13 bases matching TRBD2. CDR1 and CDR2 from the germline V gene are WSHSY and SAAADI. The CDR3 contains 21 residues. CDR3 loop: CASGESGKLAGGPFPYNEQFF. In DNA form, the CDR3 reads TGCGCCAGCGGTGAGTCTGGGAAACTAGCGGGAGGGCCATTCCCCTACAATGAGCAGTTCTTC.

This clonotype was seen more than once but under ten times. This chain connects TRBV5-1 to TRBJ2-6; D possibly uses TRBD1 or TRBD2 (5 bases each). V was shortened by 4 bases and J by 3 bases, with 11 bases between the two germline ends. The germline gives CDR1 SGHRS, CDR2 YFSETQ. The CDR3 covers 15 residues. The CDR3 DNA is TGCGCCAGCAGCCCGAGGGGAGATGGGGCCAACGTCCTGACTTTC. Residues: CASSPRGDGANVLTF.

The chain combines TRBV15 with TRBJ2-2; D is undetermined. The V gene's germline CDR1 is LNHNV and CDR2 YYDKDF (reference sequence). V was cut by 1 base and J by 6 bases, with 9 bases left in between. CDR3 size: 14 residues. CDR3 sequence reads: CATSRALSAGELFF. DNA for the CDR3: TGTGCCACCAGCAGAGCCCTCTCGGCCGGGGAGCTGTTTTTT.

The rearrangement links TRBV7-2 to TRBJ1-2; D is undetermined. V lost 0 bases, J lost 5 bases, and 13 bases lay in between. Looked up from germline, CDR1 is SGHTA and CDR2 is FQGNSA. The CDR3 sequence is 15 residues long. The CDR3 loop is CASSLARPQAYGYTF. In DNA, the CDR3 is TGTGCCAGCAGCTTAGCGCGGCCGCAAGCTTATGGCTACACCTTC. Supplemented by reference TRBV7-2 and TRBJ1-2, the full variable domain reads GAGVSQSPSNKVTEKGKDVELRCDPISGHTALYWYRQSLGQGLEFLIYFQGNSAPDKSGLPSDRFSAERTGGSVSTLTIQRTQQEDSAVYLCASSLARPQAYGYTFGSGTRLTVV.

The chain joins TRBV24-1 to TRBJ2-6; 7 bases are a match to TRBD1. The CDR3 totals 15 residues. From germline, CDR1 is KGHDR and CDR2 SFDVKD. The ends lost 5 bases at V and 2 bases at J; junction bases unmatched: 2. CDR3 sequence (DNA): TGTGCCACCAGTGGGCAGGGGGCTGGGGCCAACGTCCTGACTTTC. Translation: CATSGQGAGANVLTF.

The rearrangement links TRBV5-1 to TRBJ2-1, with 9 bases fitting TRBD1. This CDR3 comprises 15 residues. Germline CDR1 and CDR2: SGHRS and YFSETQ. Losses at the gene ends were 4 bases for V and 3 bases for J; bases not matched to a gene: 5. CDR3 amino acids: CASSRTGASYNEQFF. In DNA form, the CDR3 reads TGCGCCAGCAGCCGGACAGGGGCCAGCTACAATGAGCAGTTCTTC.